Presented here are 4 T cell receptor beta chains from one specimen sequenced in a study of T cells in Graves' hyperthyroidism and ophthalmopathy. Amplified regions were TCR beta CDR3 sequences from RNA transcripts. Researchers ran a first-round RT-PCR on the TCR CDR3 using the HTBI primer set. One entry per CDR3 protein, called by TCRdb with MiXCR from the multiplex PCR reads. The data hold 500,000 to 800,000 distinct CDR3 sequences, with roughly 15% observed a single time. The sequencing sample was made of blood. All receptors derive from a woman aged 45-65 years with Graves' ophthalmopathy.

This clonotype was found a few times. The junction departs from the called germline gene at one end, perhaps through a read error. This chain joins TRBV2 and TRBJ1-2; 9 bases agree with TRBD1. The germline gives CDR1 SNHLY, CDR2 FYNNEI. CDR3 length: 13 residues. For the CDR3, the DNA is TGTGCCAGCAGCCCGACAGGGGGAGGTGGCCACACCTTC. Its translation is CASSPTGGGGHTF.

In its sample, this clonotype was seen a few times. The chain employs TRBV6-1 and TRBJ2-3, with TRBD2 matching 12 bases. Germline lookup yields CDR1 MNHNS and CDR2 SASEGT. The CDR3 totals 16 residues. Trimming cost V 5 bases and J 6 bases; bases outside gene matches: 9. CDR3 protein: CASSPLAGGPGDTQYF. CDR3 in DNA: TGTGCCAGCAGTCCTCTAGCGGGAGGGCCGGGGGATACGCAGTATTTT.

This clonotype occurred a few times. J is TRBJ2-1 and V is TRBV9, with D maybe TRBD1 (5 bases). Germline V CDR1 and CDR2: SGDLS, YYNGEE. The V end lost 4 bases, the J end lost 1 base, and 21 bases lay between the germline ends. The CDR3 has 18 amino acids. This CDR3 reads CASSPQGLRSGSYNEQFF. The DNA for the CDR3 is TGTGCCAGCAGCCCCCAGGGATTGAGGTCGGGTTCCTACAATGAGCAGTTCTTC. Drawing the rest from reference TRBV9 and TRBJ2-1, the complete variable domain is DSGVTQTPKHLITATGQRVTLRCSPRSGDLSVYWYQQSLDQGLQFLIQYYNGEERAKGNILERFSAQQFPDLHSELNLSSLELGDSALYFCASSPQGLRSGSYNEQFFGPGTRLTVL.

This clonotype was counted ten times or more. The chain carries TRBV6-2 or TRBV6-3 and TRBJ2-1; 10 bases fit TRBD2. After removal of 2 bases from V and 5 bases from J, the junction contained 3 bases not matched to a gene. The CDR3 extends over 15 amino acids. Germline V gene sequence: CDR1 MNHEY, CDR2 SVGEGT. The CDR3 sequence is CASSYRTSGHNEQFF. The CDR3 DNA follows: TGTGCCAGCAGTTACAGGACTAGCGGCCACAATGAGCAGTTCTTC.